Presented here are 5 T cell receptor beta chains from one specimen sequenced in a study of molecular identifiers for immune sequencing clone quantification. TCRdb reprocessed the PCR reads via MiXCR and lists one record per CDR3 protein. This sample has approximately 90,000 distinct CDR3 sequences; 20% to 25% occur once, and the top ten carry 0.85% to 1%. The sample comprised naive CD8+ T cells from blood, with Jurkat cell RNA spiked in. Subset given: FACS-sorted CD8+CD4-CCR7+CD45RA+ naive T cells. The receptors were sampled from a human donor in good health. Some libraries in this study had Jurkat cell RNA spiked in.

This clonotype was detected ten times or more. The rearrangement uses TRBV27 and TRBJ2-3; D is possibly TRBD1 (6 bases). Looked up from germline, CDR1 is MNHEY and CDR2 is SMNVEV (reference sequence). The V and J ends lost 6 bases and 2 bases respectively, with 12 bases between them. CDR3 length: 14 amino acids. The CDR3 nucleotides read TGTGCCAGCAGGGGGGCCCAAGTCACAGATACGCAGTATTTT. This sequence encodes CASRGAQVTDTQYF.

The J gene is TRBJ2-2, the V gene TRBV19; 7 bases are a match to TRBD1. The V segment lost 5 bases and the J segment 2 bases; nucleotides outside the gene matches: 5. The germline CDR1 and CDR2 sequences are LNHDA and SQIVND (reference sequence). This CDR3 is 15 amino acids long. The CDR3 here is CASSYRQGNTGELFF. CDR3 DNA sequence: TGTGCCAGTAGTTATAGACAGGGTAACACCGGGGAGCTGTTTTTT. Using reference TRBV19 and TRBJ2-2 for the parts outside the CDR3, the full variable domain is DGGITQSPKYLFRKEGQNVTLSCEQNLNHDAMYWYRQDPGQGLRLIYYSQIVNDFQKGDIAEGYSVSREKKESFPLTVTSAQKNPTAFYLCASSYRQGNTGELFFGEGSRLTVL.

On this clonotype: Sequence at one end of the junction differs from germline and may be a read error. For the CDR3, the DNA is TGCAGCGTTGACGGGCTATTGGGGACTGAAGCTTACTTT. It encodes CSVDGLLGTEAYF. V is TRBV29-1 and J is TRBJ1-1; TRBD1 is a possible D gene (5 bases). Germline-derived CDR1 and CDR2 are SQVTM and ANQGSEA. This CDR3 contains 13 residues.

Notes on this clonotype: This may be a read error: a much more frequent sequence differs by one nucleotide. V gene TRBV13 combines with J gene TRBJ2-5; D ambiguous. Trimming took off 3 bases at V and 2 bases at J, with 10 bases between the two ends. There are 14 residues in the CDR3. Germline V gene data show CDR1 as PRHDT and CDR2 as FYEKMQ (reference sequence). The CDR3 sequence: CASSFWQPQETQYF. DNA for the CDR3: TGTGCCAGCAGCTTTTGGCAACCACAAGAGACCCAGTACTTC.

This clonotype was counted at least ten times. The V and J genes are TRBV6-1 and TRBJ2-2; 7 bases agree with TRBD2. Trimming removed 7 bases from V and 3 bases from J; junction bases left unmatched: 11. In germline, CDR1 is MNHNS, CDR2 SASEGT. The CDR3 runs to 16 residues. Here the CDR3 DNA reads TGTGCCAGCAACCCAGCAAGCGGGGTCTACACCGGGGAGCTGTTTTTT. It specifies CASNPASGVYTGELFF.